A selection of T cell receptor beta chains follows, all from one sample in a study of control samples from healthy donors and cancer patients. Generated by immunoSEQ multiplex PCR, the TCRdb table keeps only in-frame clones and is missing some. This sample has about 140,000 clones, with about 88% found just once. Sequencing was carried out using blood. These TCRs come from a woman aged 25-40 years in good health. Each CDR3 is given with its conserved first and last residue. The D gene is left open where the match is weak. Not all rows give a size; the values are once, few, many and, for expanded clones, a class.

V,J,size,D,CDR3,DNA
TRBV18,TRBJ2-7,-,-,CASSPVGARYEQYF,TGTGCCAGCTCACCCGTGGGGGCGCGTTACGAGCAGTACTTC
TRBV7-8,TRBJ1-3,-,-,CASSLDTRHTIYF,TGTGCCAGCAGCTTAGATACACGTCACACCATATATTTT
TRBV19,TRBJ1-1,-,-,CASSSQQGTEAFF,TGTGCCAGTAGTTCCCAACAGGGCACTGAAGCTTTCTTT
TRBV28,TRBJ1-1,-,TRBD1,CASFARGRSWTEAFF,TGTGCCAGCTTTGCAAGGGGGCGGTCGTGGACTGAAGCTTTCTTT
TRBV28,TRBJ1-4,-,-,CALDAGDEKLFF,TGTGCCCTGGACGCAGGGGATGAAAAACTGTTTTTT
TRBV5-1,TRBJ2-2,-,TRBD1,CASQQQGAVTGELFF,TGCGCCAGCCAACAACAGGGGGCGGTCACCGGGGAGCTGTTTTTT
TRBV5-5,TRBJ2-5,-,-,CASSLPGQETQYF,TGTGCCAGCAGCTTGCCAGGTCAAGAGACCCAGTACTTC
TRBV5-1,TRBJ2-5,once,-,CASSSAQETQYF,TGCGCCAGCAGCTCGGCTCAAGAGACCCAGTACTTC
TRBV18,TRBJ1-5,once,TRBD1,CASSPRTGEHQPQHF,TGTGCCAGCTCACCACGAACAGGGGAACACCAGCCCCAGCATTTT
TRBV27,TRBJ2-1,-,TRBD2,CASSSSGRTYNEQFF,TGTGCCAGCAGTTCGAGCGGGAGGACCTACAATGAGCAGTTCTTC
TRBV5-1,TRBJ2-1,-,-,CASSFGPMNEQFF,TGCGCCAGCAGCTTCGGACCCATGAATGAGCAGTTCTTC
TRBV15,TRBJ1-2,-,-,CATSRESPGGTTF,TGTGCCACCAGCAGAGAGAGCCCCGGGGGGACCACCTTC
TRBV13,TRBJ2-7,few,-,CASSLEGSEQYF,TGTGCCAGCAGCTTAGAGGGATCCGAGCAGTACTTC
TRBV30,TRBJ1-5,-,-,CAWSGQENQPQHF,TGTGCCTGGAGTGGGCAGGAAAATCAGCCCCAGCATTTT
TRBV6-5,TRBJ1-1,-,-,CASSYSGGEAFF,TGTGCCAGCAGTTACTCGGGGGGCGAAGCTTTCTTT
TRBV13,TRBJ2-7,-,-,CASSPRGGSYEQYF,TGTGCCAGCTCTCCCCGAGGGGGGTCCTACGAGCAGTACTTC
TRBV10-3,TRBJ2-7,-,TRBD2,CAISEPLGLAGTNEQYF,TGTGCCATCAGTGAACCGCTAGGACTAGCGGGAACCAACGAGCAGTACTTC
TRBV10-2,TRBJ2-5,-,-,CASSDFLETQYF,TGCGCCAGCAGTGATTTTCTCGAGACCCAGTACTTC
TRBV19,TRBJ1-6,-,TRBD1,CASSTGTGEHYNSPLHF,TGTGCCAGTAGTACGGGGACAGGAGAACATTATAATTCACCCCTCCACTTT
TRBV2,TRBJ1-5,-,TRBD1,CASSERDRGGQPQHF,TGTGCCAGCAGTGAAAGGGACAGGGGTGGTCAGCCCCAGCATTTT
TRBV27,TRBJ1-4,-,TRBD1,CATRQGGEKLFF,TGTGCCACGAGACAGGGCGGTGAAAAACTGTTTTTT
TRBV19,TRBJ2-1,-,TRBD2,CASSIAGVNEQFF,TGTGCCAGTAGTATCGCGGGAGTCAATGAGCAGTTCTTC
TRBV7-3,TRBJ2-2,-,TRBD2,CASSLYAPSSGRAGELFF,TGTGCCAGCAGCTTATATGCACCTAGTAGCGGGAGGGCCGGGGAGCTGTTTTTT
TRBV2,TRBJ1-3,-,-,CASSPRAFGNTIYF,TGTGCCAGCAGTCCACGGGCATTCGGAAACACCATATATTTT
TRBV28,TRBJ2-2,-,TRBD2,CATLRLAGGGAVELFF,TGTGCCACTCTCCGGCTAGCGGGAGGGGGGGCTGTGGAGCTGTTTTTT
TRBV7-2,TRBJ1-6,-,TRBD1,CASSFRTGDSPLHF,TGTGCCAGCAGCTTTCGGACAGGGGATTCACCCCTCCACTTT
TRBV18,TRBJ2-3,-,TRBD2,CASSPGTSGLSTDTQYF,TGTGCCAGCTCTCCCGGGACTAGCGGGCTTAGCACAGATACGCAGTATTTT
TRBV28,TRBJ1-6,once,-,CASGTTPNSPLHF,TGTGCCAGTGGGACAACACCTAATTCACCCCTCCACTTT
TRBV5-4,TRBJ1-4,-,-,CASSLDPETEKLFF,TGTGCCAGCAGCTTGGATCCTGAGACAGAAAAACTGTTTTTT
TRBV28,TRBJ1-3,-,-,CASSGGLGNTIYF,TGTGCCAGCAGCGGAGGACTCGGAAACACCATATATTTT
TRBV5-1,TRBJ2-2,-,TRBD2,CASSLELAGTGVNTGELFF,TGCGCCAGCAGCTTGGAATTAGCGGGAACGGGGGTGAACACCGGGGAGCTGTTTTTT
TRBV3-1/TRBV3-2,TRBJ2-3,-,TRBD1,CASRRGPDTQYF,TGTGCCAGCAGAAGGGGGCCTGATACGCAGTATTTT
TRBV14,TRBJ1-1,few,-,CASSPFRGAEAFF,TGTGCCAGCAGCCCTTTCAGGGGAGCTGAAGCTTTCTTT
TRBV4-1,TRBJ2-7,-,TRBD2,CASSQDSGRYEQYF,TGCGCCAGCAGCCAAGATAGCGGGAGGTACGAGCAGTACTTC
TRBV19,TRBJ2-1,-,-,CASSYLRGYEQFF,TGTGCCAGTAGTTACCTGAGGGGGTATGAGCAGTTCTTC
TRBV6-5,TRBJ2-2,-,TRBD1,CASSLDRGHTGELFF,TGTGCCAGCAGTCTGGACAGGGGACACACCGGGGAGCTGTTTTTT
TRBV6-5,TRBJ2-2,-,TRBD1,CASGEQGRKTGELFF,TGTGCCAGCGGGGAACAGGGGAGAAAGACCGGGGAGCTGTTTTTT
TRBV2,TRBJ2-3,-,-,CASSERATEDTQYF,TGTGCCAGCAGTGAGAGGGCCACCGAAGATACGCAGTATTTT
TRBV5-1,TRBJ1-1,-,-,CASSLGGQQNTEAFF,TGCGCCAGCAGCTTGGGAGGACAGCAGAACACTGAAGCTTTCTTT
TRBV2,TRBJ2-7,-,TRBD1,CASSRDRVAEQYF,TGTGCCAGCAGTAGGGACAGGGTGGCGGAGCAGTACTTC
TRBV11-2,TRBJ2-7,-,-,CASSFGLSYEQYF,TGTGCCAGCAGCTTCGGCTTGTCCTACGAGCAGTACTTC
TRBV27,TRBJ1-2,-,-,CASSKSGNYGYTF,TGTGCCAGCAGTAAGTCAGGGAACTATGGCTACACCTTC
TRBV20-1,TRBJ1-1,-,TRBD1,CSVRDREAFF,TGCAGTGTCCGGGACAGGGAAGCTTTCTTT
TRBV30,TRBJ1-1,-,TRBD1,CALGQLAEAFF,TGTGCCTTGGGACAGCTGGCTGAAGCTTTCTTT
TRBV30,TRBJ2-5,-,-,CAWSEETQYF,TGTGCCTGGAGTGAGGAGACCCAGTACTTC
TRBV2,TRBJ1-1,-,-,CASSRVNTEAFF,TGTGCCAGCAGTCGGGTCAACACTGAAGCTTTCTTT
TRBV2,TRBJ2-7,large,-,CASSDAGSSYEQYF,TGTGCCAGCAGTGATGCAGGGAGCTCCTACGAGCAGTACTTC
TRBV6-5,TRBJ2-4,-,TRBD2,CASTISGGSENIQYF,TGTGCCAGCACTATTTCGGGAGGCTCCGAAAACATTCAGTACTTC
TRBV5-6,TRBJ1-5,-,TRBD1,CASSLLGQGSGPQPQHF,TGTGCCAGCAGCTTGCTGGGACAGGGGTCTGGGCCTCAGCCCCAGCATTTT
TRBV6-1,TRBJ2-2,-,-,CASSEFRNTGELFF,TGTGCCAGCAGTGAATTTCGGAACACCGGGGAGCTGTTTTTT
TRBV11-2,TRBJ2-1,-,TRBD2,CASRATRGLAGVHEQFF,TGTGCCAGCAGGGCAACTCGGGGACTAGCGGGAGTACATGAGCAGTTCTTC
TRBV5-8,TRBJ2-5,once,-,CASSLVLFGTQYF,TGTGCCAGCAGCTTGGTTCTGTTCGGGACCCAGTACTTC
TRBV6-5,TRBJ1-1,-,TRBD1,CASSPRAGGPEAFF,TGTGCCAGCAGTCCAAGGGCAGGGGGGCCTGAAGCTTTCTTT
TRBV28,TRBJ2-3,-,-,CASNLRGGIRNTQYF,TGTGCCAGCAACTTACGGGGCGGGATTCGAAATACGCAGTATTTT
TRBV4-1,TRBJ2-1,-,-,CASSQGGVSYNEQFF,TGCGCCAGCAGCCAGGGCGGGGTCTCCTACAATGAGCAGTTCTTC
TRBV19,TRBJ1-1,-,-,CASSPIGQTRRTEAFF,TGTGCCAGTAGTCCAATAGGACAAACTCGGCGAACTGAAGCTTTCTTT
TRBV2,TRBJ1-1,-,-,CASSRGGQKNTEAFF,TGTGCCAGCAGTAGGGGTGGGCAGAAGAACACTGAAGCTTTCTTT
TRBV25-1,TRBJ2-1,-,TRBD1,CASSLDRDSSYNEQFF,TGTGCCAGCAGTCTCGACAGGGATAGCTCCTACAATGAGCAGTTCTTC
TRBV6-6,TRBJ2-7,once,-,CASSYYRAGVYEQYF,TGTGCCAGCAGTTACTATAGGGCGGGCGTCTACGAGCAGTACTTC